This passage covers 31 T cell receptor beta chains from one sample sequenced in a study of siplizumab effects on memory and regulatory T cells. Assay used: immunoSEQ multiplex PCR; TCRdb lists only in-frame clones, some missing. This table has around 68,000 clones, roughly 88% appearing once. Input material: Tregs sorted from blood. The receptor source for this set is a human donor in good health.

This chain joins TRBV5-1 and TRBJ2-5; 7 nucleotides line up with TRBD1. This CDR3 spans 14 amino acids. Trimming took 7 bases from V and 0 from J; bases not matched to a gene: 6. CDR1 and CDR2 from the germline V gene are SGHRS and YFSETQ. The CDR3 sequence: CASLTTGNQETQYF. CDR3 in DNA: TGCGCCAGCCTGACGACAGGGAACCAAGAGACCCAGTACTTC.

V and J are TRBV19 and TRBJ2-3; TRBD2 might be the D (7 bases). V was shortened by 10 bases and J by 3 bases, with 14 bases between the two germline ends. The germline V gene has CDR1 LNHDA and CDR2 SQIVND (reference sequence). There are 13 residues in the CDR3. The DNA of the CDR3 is TGTGCCACTGGACAGCGGGGTACAGATACGCAGTATTTT. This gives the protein CATGQRGTDTQYF. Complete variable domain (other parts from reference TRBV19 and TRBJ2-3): DGGITQSPKYLFRKEGQNVTLSCEQNLNHDAMYWYRQDPGQGLRLIYYSQIVNDFQKGDIAEGYSVSREKKESFPLTVTSAQKNPTAFYLCATGQRGTDTQYFGPGTRLTVL.

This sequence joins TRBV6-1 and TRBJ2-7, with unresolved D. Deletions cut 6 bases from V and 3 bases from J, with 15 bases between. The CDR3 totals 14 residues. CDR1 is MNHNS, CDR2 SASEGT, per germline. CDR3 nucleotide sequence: TGTGCCAGCAGGAGATTTGGGGTCAACTACGAGCAGTACTTC. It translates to CASRRFGVNYEQYF.

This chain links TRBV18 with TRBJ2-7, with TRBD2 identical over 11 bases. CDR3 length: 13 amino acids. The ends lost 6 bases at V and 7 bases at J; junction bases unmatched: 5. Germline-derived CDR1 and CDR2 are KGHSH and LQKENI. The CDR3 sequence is CASSTSGTREQYF. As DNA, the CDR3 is TGTGCCAGCTCGACTAGCGGGACTCGGGAGCAGTACTTC.

This chain's CDR3 is CASSPGQGSNQPQHF. In DNA, the CDR3 is TGTGCCAGTAGTCCGGGACAGGGGAGCAATCAGCCCCAGCATTTT. This rearrangement joins TRBV19 to TRBJ1-5; 10 bases fit TRBD1. V shed 5 bases, J shed 1 base, and the junction held 2 bases outside the gene matches. The CDR3 length is 15 residues. CDR1 is LNHDA and CDR2 is SQIVND in the germline V gene (reference sequence).

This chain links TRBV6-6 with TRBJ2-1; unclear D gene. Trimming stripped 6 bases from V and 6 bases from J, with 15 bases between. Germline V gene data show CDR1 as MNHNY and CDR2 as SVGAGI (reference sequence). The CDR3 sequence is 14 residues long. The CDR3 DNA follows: TGTGCCAGCAGCCCCTCGCCTGGAATCAATGAGCAGTTCTTC. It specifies CASSPSPGINEQFF.

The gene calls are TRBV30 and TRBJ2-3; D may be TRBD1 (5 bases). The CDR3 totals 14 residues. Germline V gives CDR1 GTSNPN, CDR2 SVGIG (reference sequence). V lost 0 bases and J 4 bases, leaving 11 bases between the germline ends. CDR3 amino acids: CAWSVLLGPDTQYF. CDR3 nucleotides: TGTGCCTGGAGTGTACTGTTGGGGCCAGATACGCAGTATTTT.

The CDR3 region is CASRASGTETQYF. The CDR3 bases are TGTGCCAGCAGGGCTAGCGGGACCGAGACCCAGTACTTC. The J gene is TRBJ2-5, the V gene TRBV6-1, with 9 bases fitting TRBD2. The V gene end was trimmed by 6 bases and the J gene end by 5 bases; junction bases not matched to a gene: 4. CDR3 length equals 13 residues. Germline CDR1 reads MNHNS; CDR2 reads SASEGT.

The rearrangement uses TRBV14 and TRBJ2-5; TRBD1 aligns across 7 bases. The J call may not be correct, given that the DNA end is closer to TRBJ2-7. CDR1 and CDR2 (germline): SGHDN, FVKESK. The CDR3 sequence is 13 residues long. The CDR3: CASSPTDRVEQYF. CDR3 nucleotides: TGTGCCAGCAGCCCGACTGACAGGGTCGAGCAGTACTTC.

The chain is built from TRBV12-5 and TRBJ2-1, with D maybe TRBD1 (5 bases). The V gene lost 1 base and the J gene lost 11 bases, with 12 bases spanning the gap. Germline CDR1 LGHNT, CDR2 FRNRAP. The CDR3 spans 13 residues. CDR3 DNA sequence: TGTGCTAGTGGTTTGGGTATGGGGCTCCAGCAGTTCTTC. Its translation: CASGLGMGLQQFF.

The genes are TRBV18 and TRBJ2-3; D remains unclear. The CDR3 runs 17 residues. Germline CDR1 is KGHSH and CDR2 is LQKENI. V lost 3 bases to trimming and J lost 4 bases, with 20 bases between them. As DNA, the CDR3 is TGTGCCAGCTCACCTCTCCCCCCGGCCGGTTCAGCAGATACGCAGTATTTT. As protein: CASSPLPPAGSADTQYF.

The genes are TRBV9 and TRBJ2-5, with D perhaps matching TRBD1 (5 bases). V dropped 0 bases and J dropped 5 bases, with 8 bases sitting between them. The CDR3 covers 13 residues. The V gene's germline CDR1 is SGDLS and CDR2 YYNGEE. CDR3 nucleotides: TGTGCCAGCAGCGTAGCAGGGATGGAGACCCAGTACTTC. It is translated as CASSVAGMETQYF.

The CDR3 protein is CASSSSLAGIETQYF. The DNA of the CDR3 is TGTGCCAGCAGTTCCTCACTAGCGGGAATAGAGACCCAGTACTTC. The V gene is TRBV27, the J gene TRBJ2-5; 10 positions agree with TRBD2. V was clipped by 4 bases and J by 4 bases; unmatched bases: 6. This CDR3 is 15 amino acids long. Germline V gene lookup returns CDR1 MNHEY and CDR2 SMNVEV (reference sequence).

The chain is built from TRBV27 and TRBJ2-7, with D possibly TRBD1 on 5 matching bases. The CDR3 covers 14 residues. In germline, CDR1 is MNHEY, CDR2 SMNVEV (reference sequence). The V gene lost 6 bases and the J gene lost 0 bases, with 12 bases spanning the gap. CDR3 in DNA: TGTGCCAGCAGATCCTGGGGCGGCTCCTACGAGCAGTACTTC. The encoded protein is CASRSWGGSYEQYF.

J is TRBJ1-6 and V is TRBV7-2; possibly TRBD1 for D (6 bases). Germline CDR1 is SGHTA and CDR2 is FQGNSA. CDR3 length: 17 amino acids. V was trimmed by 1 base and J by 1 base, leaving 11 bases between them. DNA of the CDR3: TGTGCCAGCAGCTTAGAAGCAGGGGTTTCCTATAATTCACCCCTCCACTTT. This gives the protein CASSLEAGVSYNSPLHF.

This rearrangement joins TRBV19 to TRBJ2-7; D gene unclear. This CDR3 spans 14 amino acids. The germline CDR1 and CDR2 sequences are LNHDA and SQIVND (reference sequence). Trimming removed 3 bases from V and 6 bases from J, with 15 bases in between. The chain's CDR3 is CASSILDSTSEQYF. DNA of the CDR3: TGTGCCAGTAGTATTCTGGATTCTACTTCCGAGCAGTACTTC.

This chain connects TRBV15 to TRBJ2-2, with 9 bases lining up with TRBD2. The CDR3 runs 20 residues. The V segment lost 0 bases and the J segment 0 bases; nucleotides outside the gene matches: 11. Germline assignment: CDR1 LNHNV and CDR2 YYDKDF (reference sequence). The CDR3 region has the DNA TGTGCCACCAGCAGAGATTTGGCTAGCGGGATTATCGCGAACACCGGGGAGCTGTTTTTT. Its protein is CATSRDLASGIIANTGELFF.

The CDR3 sequence is CASSLSGATKYEQYF. CDR3 sequence (DNA): TGTGCCAGCAGCTTGTCCGGGGCGACGAAATACGAGCAGTACTTC. The rearrangement uses TRBV7-2 and TRBJ2-5; D is tentatively TRBD1 or TRBD2 (5 bases each). The DNA end favors TRBJ2-7, so the J call may be wrong. Germline V gene data show CDR1 as SGHTA and CDR2 as FQGNSA. The length of the CDR3 is 15 residues.

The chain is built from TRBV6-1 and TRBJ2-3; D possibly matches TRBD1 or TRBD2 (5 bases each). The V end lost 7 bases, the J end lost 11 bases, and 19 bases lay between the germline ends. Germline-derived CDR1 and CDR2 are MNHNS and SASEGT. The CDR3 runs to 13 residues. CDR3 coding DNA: TGTGCCAGCATTCCCGGGGCCCGGGTTGAGCAGTATTTT. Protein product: CASIPGARVEQYF.

The CDR3 DNA follows: TGCGCCAGCAGCGGCACCGGGGAGCTGTTTTTT. Amino acids: CASSGTGELFF. V is TRBV4-1 and J is TRBJ2-2; the D is unclear. CDR3 length: 11 residues. With 5 bases removed from V and 4 bases from J, the gap between germline ends came to 2 bases. Per the germline V gene, CDR1 is MGHRA and CDR2 is YSYEKL.

CDR3 loop: CASSPARQISNQPQHF. The CDR3 DNA follows: TGTGCCAGCTCACCAGCCCGACAGATTAGCAATCAGCCCCAGCATTTT. The V and J genes are TRBV18 and TRBJ1-5, with TRBD1 as a possible D gene (5 bases). The V end was cut by 2 bases, the J end by 0 bases, with 11 bases between. Germline CDR1 KGHSH, CDR2 LQKENI. The length of the CDR3 is 16 residues. The entire variable domain, with the rest obtained from reference TRBV18 and TRBJ1-5, is as follows: NAGVMQNPRHLVRRRGQEARLRCSPMKGHSHVYWYRQLPEEGLKFMVYLQKENIIDESGMPKERFSAEFPKEGPSILRIQQVVRGDSAAYFCASSPARQISNQPQHFGDGTRLSIL.

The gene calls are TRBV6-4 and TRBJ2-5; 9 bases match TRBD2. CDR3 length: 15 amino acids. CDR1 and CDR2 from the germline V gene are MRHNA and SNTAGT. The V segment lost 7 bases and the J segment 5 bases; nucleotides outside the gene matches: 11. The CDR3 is CASTPGREGRETQYF. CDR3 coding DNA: TGTGCCAGCACCCCGGGGCGGGAGGGCCGGGAGACCCAGTACTTC.

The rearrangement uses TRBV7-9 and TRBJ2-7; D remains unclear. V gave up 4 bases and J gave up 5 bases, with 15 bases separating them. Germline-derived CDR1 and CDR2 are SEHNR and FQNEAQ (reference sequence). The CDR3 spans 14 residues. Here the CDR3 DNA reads TGTGCCAGCAGCTCTCCTTTGACACCCCACGAGCAGTACTTC. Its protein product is CASSSPLTPHEQYF.

CDR3 DNA sequence: TGCGCCAGCAGCCAAGATCCCTACGCGAACACCGGGGAGCTGTTTTTT. Translating gives CASSQDPYANTGELFF. The chain uses TRBV4-3 and TRBJ2-2; the D is unclear. V was pared by 0 bases and J by 0 bases, with 8 bases between. CDR3 length: 16 amino acids. Germline values: CDR1 LGHNA, CDR2 YSLEER.

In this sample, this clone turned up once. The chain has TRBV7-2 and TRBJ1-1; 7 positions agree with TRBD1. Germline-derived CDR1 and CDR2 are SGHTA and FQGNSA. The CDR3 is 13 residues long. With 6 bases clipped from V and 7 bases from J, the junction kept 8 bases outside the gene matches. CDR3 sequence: CASSPTGTNEAFF. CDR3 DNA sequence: TGTGCCAGCAGTCCGACAGGGACGAATGAAGCTTTCTTT.

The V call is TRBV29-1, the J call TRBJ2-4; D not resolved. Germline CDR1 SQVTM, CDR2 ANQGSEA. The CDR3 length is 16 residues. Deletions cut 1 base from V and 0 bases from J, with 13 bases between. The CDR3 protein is CSVEGVNNVAKNIQYF. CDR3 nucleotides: TGCAGCGTTGAAGGGGTAAATAACGTAGCCAAAAACATTCAGTACTTC.

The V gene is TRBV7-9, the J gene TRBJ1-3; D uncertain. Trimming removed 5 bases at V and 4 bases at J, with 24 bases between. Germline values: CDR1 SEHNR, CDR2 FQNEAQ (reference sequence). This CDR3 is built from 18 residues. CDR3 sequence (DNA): TGTGCCAGCAGCCCCGGCGCGGACGGACGGAAAACCGGAAACACCATATATTTT. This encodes CASSPGADGRKTGNTIYF.

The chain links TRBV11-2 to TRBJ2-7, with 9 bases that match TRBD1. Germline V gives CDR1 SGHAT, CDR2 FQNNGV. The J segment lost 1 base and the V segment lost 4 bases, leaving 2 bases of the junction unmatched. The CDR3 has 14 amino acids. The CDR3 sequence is CASSSGTGSYEQYF. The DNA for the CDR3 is TGTGCCAGCAGCTCCGGGACAGGGTCCTACGAGCAGTACTTC.

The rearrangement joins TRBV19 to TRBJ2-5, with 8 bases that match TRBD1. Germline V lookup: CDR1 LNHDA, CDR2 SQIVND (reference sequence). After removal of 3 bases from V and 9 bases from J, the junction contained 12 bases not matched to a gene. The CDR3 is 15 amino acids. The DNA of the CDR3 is TGTGCCAGTAGTATGGGGACAGGTAAAAGAATGGCCCAGTACTTC. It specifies CASSMGTGKRMAQYF.

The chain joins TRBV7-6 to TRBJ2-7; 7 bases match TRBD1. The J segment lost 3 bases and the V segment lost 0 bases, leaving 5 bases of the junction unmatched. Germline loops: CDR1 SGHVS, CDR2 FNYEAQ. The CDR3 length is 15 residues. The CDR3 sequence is CASSLAISGGYEQYF. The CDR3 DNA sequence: TGTGCCAGCAGCTTAGCGATATCAGGGGGCTACGAGCAGTACTTC.

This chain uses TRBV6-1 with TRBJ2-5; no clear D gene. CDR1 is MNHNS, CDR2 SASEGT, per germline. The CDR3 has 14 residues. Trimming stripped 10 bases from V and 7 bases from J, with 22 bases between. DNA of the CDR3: TGTGCCACCAAAGAGTCGACTTATGGGGTGACCCAGTACTTC. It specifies CATKESTYGVTQYF.